Shown below are 32 T cell receptor beta chains from a single sample sequenced in a study of T-cell reconstitution after alpha-beta-depleted transplantation in children. The library targeted TCRbeta and was prepared with unique molecular identifiers. One entry per CDR3 protein results from TCRdb running MiXCR on the PCR reads. In the table there are hundreds of thousands of distinct CDR3 sequences, around 17% of which are singletons. The source was PBMCs from the stem cell graft donor, collected from the stem cell graft. These receptors all come from a human donor who donated a stem cell graft to a child with acute myeloid leukemia.

The chain has TRBV5-1 and TRBJ2-2; the match to TRBD1 covers 9 bases. The junction had 9 bases not matched to a gene; V was cut back by 2 bases and J by 4 bases. The CDR3 runs to 17 residues. CDR1 is SGHRS, CDR2 YFSETQ, per germline. The DNA for the CDR3 is TGCGCCAGCAGCTTATTCCGGACAGGGGCGATCACCGGGGAGCTGTTTTTT. This gives the protein CASSLFRTGAITGELFF.

This chain uses TRBV6-5 with TRBJ1-5; D ambiguous. This CDR3 comprises 16 residues. The germline CDR1 and CDR2 sequences are MNHEY and SVGAGI. V dropped 2 bases and J dropped 5 bases, with 16 bases sitting between them. This CDR3 is CASSYEVRQLDQPQHF. Written as DNA, the CDR3 is TGTGCCAGCAGTTACGAGGTGAGGCAGTTGGATCAGCCCCAGCATTTT.

CDR3 loop: CASTGDKETQYF. The CDR3 nucleotides are TGCGCCAGCACCGGGGACAAAGAGACCCAGTACTTC. The chain combines TRBV5-1 with TRBJ2-5; possible D gene TRBD1, 6 bases. The germline V gene encodes CDR1 SGHRS and CDR2 YFSETQ. The ends were cut back, 6 bases at V and 3 bases at J, with 9 bases in the middle. CDR3 size: 12 residues.

The table lists this clonotype with a few counts. CDR3 loop: CASSRRGDSGGRNEQFF. The CDR3 bases are TGTGCCAGCAGCCGCCGAGGGGATAGCGGGGGCCGCAATGAGCAGTTCTTC. This chain joins TRBV7-9 and TRBJ2-1; the match to TRBD2 covers 9 bases. The CDR3 runs 17 residues. The J segment lost 6 bases and the V segment lost 5 bases, leaving 14 bases of the junction unmatched. Germline V gives CDR1 SEHNR, CDR2 FQNEAQ (reference sequence).

The chain has TRBV7-2 and TRBJ2-7, with D maybe TRBD1 (6 bases). Trimming pared 5 bases from V and 7 bases from J, leaving 12 bases between. CDR1 and CDR2 (germline): SGHTA, FQGNSA. This CDR3 is 12 amino acids long. CDR3 in DNA: TGTGCCAGCAGCCCGGCGAGGGGGGAGCAGTACTTC. It encodes CASSPARGEQYF.

This clonotype appeared many times. CDR3 nucleotides: TGCAGTGTGGCGGGACAGATGAACACTGAAGCTTTCTTT. This encodes CSVAGQMNTEAFF. The rearrangement links TRBV20-1 to TRBJ1-1; TRBD1 agrees at 7 bases. The CDR3 loop spans 13 amino acids. V lost 7 bases, J lost 0 bases, and 5 bases stayed unmatched. CDR1 and CDR2 (germline): DFQATT, SNEGSKA (reference sequence).

This clonotype was found a few times. This chain joins TRBV20-1 and TRBJ2-6, with no clear D. The germline CDR1 and CDR2 sequences are DFQATT and SNEGSKA (reference sequence). The CDR3 spans 15 residues. The germline V and J ends were trimmed by 2 bases and 2 bases, with 10 bases remaining between them. Here the CDR3 reads CSARPGWAGANVLTF. DNA for the CDR3: TGCAGTGCTAGACCCGGGTGGGCTGGGGCCAACGTCCTGACTTTC.

This clonotype was seen repeatedly, ten times or more. This chain joins TRBV15 and TRBJ1-2, with D possibly TRBD1 on 6 matching bases. The CDR3 covers 12 residues. Germline V gives CDR1 LNHNV, CDR2 YYDKDF (reference sequence). V lost 8 bases, J lost 4 bases, and 11 bases lay in between. CDR3 protein: CATGTLLYGYTF. The CDR3, as DNA: TGTGCCACCGGGACACTCCTCTATGGCTACACCTTC.

A few counts support this clonotype. This chain joins TRBV12-3 or TRBV12-4 and TRBJ2-5, with D perhaps matching TRBD1 or TRBD2 (5 bases each). The length of the CDR3 is 15 residues. Trimming left V 3 bases short and J 1 base short, with 12 bases between. Here the CDR3 DNA reads TGTGCCAGCAGTTTCGGGGCTACGACCCAAGAGACCCAGTACTTC. Its protein is CASSFGATTQETQYF.

In its sample, this clonotype was seen many times. This chain links TRBV20-1 with TRBJ2-1, with D possibly TRBD2 on 7 matching bases. The CDR3 totals 15 residues. CDR1 and CDR2 (germline): DFQATT, SNEGSKA (reference sequence). Trimming removed 0 bases at V and 6 bases at J, with 15 bases between. The CDR3: CSARDLSGGFNEQFF. CDR3 in DNA: TGCAGTGCTAGAGATCTCTCGGGGGGCTTCAATGAGCAGTTCTTC.

In this sample, this clonotype turned up many times. The chain carries TRBV7-2 and TRBJ2-1; TRBD1 aligns across 8 bases. The germline V gene has CDR1 SGHTA and CDR2 FQGNSA. With V trimmed by 8 bases and J by 4 bases, 7 bases remained unmatched. The length of the CDR3 is 14 residues. The CDR3 spells CASQRGQVYNEQFF. CDR3 DNA: TGTGCCAGCCAACGGGGACAGGTGTACAATGAGCAGTTCTTC.

The table lists this clonotype with many counts. Sequence at one end of the junction differs from germline and may be a read error. The chain carries TRBV18 and TRBJ1-1; possible D gene TRBD1, 5 bases. Germline CDR1 reads KGHSH; CDR2 reads LQKENI. CDR3 length equals 13 residues. The CDR3 DNA is TGTGCCAGCTCACAAACCTCAGGGAACACTGAAGCTTTT. This translates into CASSQTSGNTEAF.

This clonotype was observed at least ten times. The chain couples TRBV20-1 to TRBJ2-3; D might be TRBD2 (5 bases). The CDR3 sequence is 15 residues long. V shed 0 bases and J shed 5 bases, with 15 bases lying between them. Germline loops: CDR1 DFQATT, CDR2 SNEGSKA (reference sequence). The CDR3 nucleotides are TGCAGTGCTAGAGATAAAAGAGGGAGCCAAGATACGCAGTATTTT. Translated: CSARDKRGSQDTQYF.

This clonotype was seen ten or more times. The J gene is TRBJ2-7, the V gene TRBV7-2; 10 positions match TRBD1. The CDR3 consists of 16 residues. Germline V gene data show CDR1 as SGHTA and CDR2 as FQGNSA. Unmatched junction bases numbered 8, after V lost 5 bases and J lost 1 base. The CDR3 spells CASSLLGQGPSYEQYF. Here the CDR3 DNA reads TGTGCCAGCAGCCTGTTGGGACAGGGGCCTTCCTACGAGCAGTACTTC. The entire variable domain, with the rest obtained from reference TRBV7-2 and TRBJ2-7, is as follows: GAGVSQSPSNKVTEKGKDVELRCDPISGHTALYWYRQSLGQGLEFLIYFQGNSAPDKSGLPSDRFSAERTGGSVSTLTIQRTQQEDSAVYLCASSLLGQGPSYEQYFGPGTRLTVT.

This clonotype has only a few counts. The chain recombines TRBV5-6 with TRBJ1-1; 8 bases match TRBD1. This CDR3 is 15 amino acids long. V lost 5 bases to trimming and J lost 8 bases; unmatched junction nucleotides: 14. From germline, CDR1 is SGHDT and CDR2 YYEEEE. The CDR3 DNA reads TGTGCCAGCAGATGGCAGGGGGCGCGTTCTCCAGAAGCTTTCTTT. Encoded protein: CASRWQGARSPEAFF.

In this sample, this clonotype turned up many times. The chain joins TRBV20-1 to TRBJ1-2, with D perhaps TRBD1 (5 bases). Per germline, CDR1 DFQATT and CDR2 SNEGSKA (reference sequence). The CDR3 extends over 12 amino acids. The V and J ends lost 6 bases and 3 bases respectively, with 11 bases between them. CDR3 protein: CSAQPGYYGYTF. The CDR3 DNA reads as TGCAGTGCCCAGCCAGGGTACTATGGCTACACCTTC.

This clonotype was seen a handful of times. The rearrangement links TRBV7-2 to TRBJ1-4; perhaps TRBD1 as D (5 bases). Germline V gene lookup returns CDR1 SGHTA and CDR2 FQGNSA. The CDR3 consists of 14 residues. V gave up 8 bases and J gave up 12 bases, with 22 bases separating them. The CDR3 is CASQTPGTLSELFF. CDR3 DNA sequence: TGTGCCAGCCAGACCCCGGGGACTTTGTCGGAACTGTTTTTT. Looking up the rest from reference TRBV7-2 and TRBJ1-4 gives the full variable domain: GAGVSQSPSNKVTEKGKDVELRCDPISGHTALYWYRQSLGQGLEFLIYFQGNSAPDKSGLPSDRFSAERTGGSVSTLTIQRTQQEDSAVYLCASQTPGTLSELFFGSGTQLSVL.

There are many counts of this clonotype. The genes are TRBV20-1 and TRBJ2-3; 9 bases match TRBD2. Germline values: CDR1 DFQATT, CDR2 SNEGSKA (reference sequence). There are 16 residues in the CDR3. V lost 1 base, J lost 3 bases, and 8 bases stayed unmatched. The DNA for the CDR3 is TGCAGTGCTAGAGTCGTAGCGGGGGTGACTACAGATACGCAGTATTTT. This translates into CSARVVAGVTTDTQYF.

The V gene is TRBV29-1, the J gene TRBJ1-5; 10 bases map to TRBD1. Trimming removed 5 bases from V and 7 bases from J; junction bases left unmatched: 8. Per the germline V gene, CDR1 is SQVTM and CDR2 is ANQGSEA. The CDR3 contains 14 residues. CDR3: CSVRDRGREQPQHF. Here the CDR3 DNA reads TGCAGCGTTAGGGACAGGGGAAGAGAGCAGCCCCAGCATTTT.

The chain employs TRBV4-3 and TRBJ2-2; unclear D gene. Germline lookup yields CDR1 LGHNA and CDR2 YSLEER. The germline V and J ends were trimmed by 0 bases and 4 bases, with 9 bases remaining between them. The CDR3 loop spans 15 amino acids. CDR3 protein: CASSQDDRFTGELFF. The DNA for the CDR3 is TGCGCCAGCAGCCAAGACGACCGCTTCACCGGGGAGCTGTTTTTT.

This clonotype appeared a few times. The rearrangement links TRBV5-6 to TRBJ2-5; 8 bases match TRBD1. J lost 1 base, V lost 0 bases, and 5 bases had no gene match. This CDR3 spans 16 amino acids. The germline CDR1 and CDR2 sequences are SGHDT and YYEEEE. CDR3 sequence: CASSLGTGFGQETQYF. CDR3 coding DNA: TGTGCCAGCAGCTTGGGGACAGGGTTTGGCCAAGAGACCCAGTACTTC.

Ten or more counts support this clonotype. The chain combines TRBV5-1 with TRBJ1-2; 8 bases map to TRBD1. The CDR3 consists of 14 residues. The trim removed 3 bases at V and 8 bases at J, leaving 9 bases unmatched. Germline V gene data show CDR1 as SGHRS and CDR2 as YFSETQ. The CDR3 bases are TGCGCCAGCAGCTCGAAAGGACAGGGAGGGGGCTACACCTTC. Translated: CASSSKGQGGGYTF.

This clonotype appeared many times. J is TRBJ1-4 and V is TRBV29-1, with a tentative D call TRBD1 (6 bases). V was trimmed by 4 bases and J by 8 bases, leaving 11 bases between them. CDR1 and CDR2 from the germline V gene are SQVTM and ANQGSEA. The CDR3 extends over 12 amino acids. The CDR3 bases are TGCAGCGTTGCAGGGGCGGGGGAAAAACTGTTTTTT. It yields the protein CSVAGAGEKLFF.

In its sample, this clonotype was seen many times. The chain has TRBV29-1 and TRBJ2-7; D tentatively reads TRBD1 or TRBD2 (5 bases each). Trimming took 6 bases from V and 5 from J, leaving 14 bases between them. The CDR3 sequence is 12 residues long. Per the germline V gene, CDR1 is SQVTM and CDR2 is ANQGSEA. This CDR3 is CSVIEGQDEQYF. CDR3 DNA sequence: TGCAGCGTAATAGAGGGGCAGGACGAGCAGTACTTC.

This clonotype was recorded many times. J is TRBJ2-5 and V is TRBV20-1, with D unclear. V gave up 8 bases and J gave up 2 bases, with 9 bases separating them. CDR3 size: 11 residues. Looked up from germline, CDR1 is DFQATT and CDR2 is SNEGSKA (reference sequence). The CDR3 sequence is CSRQSQETQYF. CDR3 coding DNA: TGCAGTCGTCAATCACAAGAGACCCAGTACTTC.

This clonotype occurred many times. This chain uses TRBV6-1 with TRBJ1-2; D is perhaps TRBD1 (6 bases). V was cut by 9 bases and J by 2 bases, with 16 bases left in between. Germline assignment: CDR1 MNHNS and CDR2 SASEGT. The CDR3 is 14 residues long. The CDR3 bases are TGTGCCAGTAAGCGGGGGCGCGGGAACTATGGCTACACCTTC. Translated, it gives CASKRGRGNYGYTF.

This clonotype was counted many times. The chain joins TRBV20-1 to TRBJ1-5, with unresolved D. The V gene lost 1 base and the J gene lost 6 bases, with 10 bases spanning the gap. This CDR3 contains 13 residues. Germline V lookup: CDR1 DFQATT, CDR2 SNEGSKA (reference sequence). DNA for the CDR3: TGCAGTGCTAGAGGATTTTCCGGTCAGCCCCAGCATTTT. Translation: CSARGFSGQPQHF.

In this sample, this clonotype turned up many times. The chain links TRBV29-1 to TRBJ2-1; TRBD2 is a possible D gene (7 bases). Trimming shortened V by 2 bases and J by 7 bases, and 24 bases separated the two germline ends. This CDR3 spans 17 amino acids. CDR1 and CDR2 from the germline V gene are SQVTM and ANQGSEA. In DNA form, the CDR3 reads TGCAGCGTTGAACCCCCTATAGGACAGAGGGGAGGGAATGAGCAGTTCTTC. Amino acid sequence: CSVEPPIGQRGGNEQFF.

This clonotype was observed a handful of times. The gene calls are TRBV11-3 and TRBJ1-2; TRBD1 is a possible D gene (6 bases). Germline lookup yields CDR1 SGHNT and CDR2 YENEEA. The CDR3 is made up of 14 amino acids. V was trimmed by 1 base and J by 7 bases, leaving 13 bases between them. This CDR3 reads CASSLVGGASGYTF. CDR3 nucleotide sequence: TGTGCCAGCAGCTTAGTGGGGGGCGCGTCTGGCTACACCTTC.

The gene calls are TRBV12-3 or TRBV12-4 and TRBJ2-5; 12 bases map to TRBD1. The CDR3 covers 16 residues. V trimming: 6 bases; J trimming: 4 bases; junction bases outside the gene matches: 9. In nucleotides, the CDR3 is TGTGCCAGCAGCTCCGGGACAGGGGGCATTGTAGAGACCCAGTACTTC. It specifies CASSSGTGGIVETQYF.

This clonotype was seen only a few times. The rearrangement links TRBV6-1 to TRBJ2-7, with 10 bases aligning to TRBD1. This CDR3 region has 15 residues. Losses at the gene ends were 3 bases for V and 3 bases for J; bases not matched to a gene: 5. From germline, CDR1 is MNHNS and CDR2 SASEGT. CDR3 sequence (DNA): TGTGCCAGCAGTGACCGACAGGGGGCCGACTACGAGCAGTACGTC. Protein product: CASSDRQGADYEQYV.

Points on this clonotype: A read error is possible here, since a much larger clone lies one base away. CDR3 in amino acids: CASSWGTGHYGYTF. The CDR3 DNA sequence: TGTGCCAGCAGTTGGGGGACAGGCCACTATGGCTACACCTTC. The gene calls are TRBV5-6 and TRBJ1-2; 8 bases fit TRBD1. The CDR3 length is 14 residues. Trimming at V came to 5 bases and at J to 3 bases, leaving 6 bases not matched to a gene. The germline CDR1 and CDR2 sequences are SGHDT and YYEEEE.